This entry lists 15 T cell receptor beta chains sequenced from one sample in a study of T-cell reconstitution after alpha-beta-depleted transplantation in children. Construction of the TCRbeta library involved unique molecular identifiers. TCRdb re-called the PCR reads with MiXCR, one entry per CDR3 protein. The sample consists of some 400,000 distinct CDR3 sequences, about 20% of them appearing once. The sequenced sample was PBMCs from the stem cell graft donor, obtained from the stem cell graft. The receptors stem from a human donor who donated a stem cell graft to a child with acute myeloid leukemia.

This clonotype was counted many times. The chain is built from TRBV25-1 and TRBJ2-1; D gene unclear. The CDR3 runs to 12 residues. Deletions cut 3 bases from V and 7 bases from J, with 7 bases between. In germline, CDR1 is MGHDK, CDR2 SYGVNS. The CDR3 reads CASSDQSNEQFF. The CDR3 DNA reads TGTGCCAGCAGTGACCAGAGTAATGAGCAGTTCTTC. The whole variable domain, filled in from reference TRBV25-1 and TRBJ2-1, reads EADIYQTPRYLVIGTGKKITLECSQTMGHDKMYWYQQDPGMELHLIHYSYGVNSTEKGDLSSESTVSRIRTEHFPLTLESARPSHTSQYLCASSDQSNEQFFGPGTRLTVL.

The gene calls are TRBV20-1 and TRBJ2-3; D might be TRBD2 (5 bases). This CDR3 has 14 amino acids. CDR1 is DFQATT, CDR2 SNEGSKA, per germline (reference sequence). V dropped 3 bases and J dropped 3 bases, with 13 bases sitting between them. The CDR3 DNA is TGCAGTGCTAGCATTCGAGACTATACAGATACGCAGTATTTT. Translated, it gives CSASIRDYTDTQYF.

This clonotype was seen more than once but under ten times. V usage is TRBV27 and J usage is TRBJ2-1; D unclear. The CDR3 covers 15 residues. Germline CDR1 is MNHEY and CDR2 is SMNVEV (reference sequence). Between the trimmed V and J ends, which lost 1 base and 5 bases, there was a span of 12 bases. The CDR3 coding sequence is TGTGCCAGCAGTTTATATCTGGCGGACCACAATGAGCAGTTCTTC. Translation gives CASSLYLADHNEQFF.

The chain couples TRBV7-9 to TRBJ2-5; the D gene is possibly TRBD2 (5 bases). The germline V and J ends were trimmed by 6 bases and 4 bases, with 12 bases remaining between them. CDR1 SEHNR and CDR2 FQNEAQ come from the germline V gene (reference sequence). The CDR3 contains 13 residues. The CDR3 loop reads CASRKDLGETQYF. CDR3 sequence (DNA): TGTGCCAGCAGGAAGGACTTGGGAGAGACCCAGTACTTC.

This clonotype came up many times. The chain uses TRBV29-1 and TRBJ2-6; no definite D call. Germline lookup yields CDR1 SQVTM and CDR2 ANQGSEA. The V end was cut by 6 bases, the J end by 0 bases, with 12 bases between. The CDR3 totals 15 residues. CDR3 sequence reads: CSVVLQNSGANVLTF. In nucleotides, the CDR3 is TGCAGCGTCGTCCTGCAGAACTCTGGGGCCAACGTCCTGACTTTC.

The J gene is TRBJ2-5, the V gene TRBV7-3; no reliable D call. CDR1 SGHTA and CDR2 FQGTGA come from the germline V gene. V lost 5 bases to trimming and J lost 0 bases, with 16 bases between them. The CDR3 extends over 16 amino acids. The CDR3 is CASSPRHTMYQETQYF. DNA of the CDR3: TGTGCCAGCAGCCCAAGACATACTATGTACCAAGAGACCCAGTACTTC.

This clonotype has a single count. The chain joins TRBV28 to TRBJ1-1; no clear D gene. The CDR3 consists of 11 residues. The V and J ends lost 6 bases and 4 bases respectively, with 6 bases between them. Per the germline V gene, CDR1 is MDHEN and CDR2 is SYDVKM. CDR3 sequence: CASSSFTEAFF. CDR3 nucleotides: TGTGCCAGCAGCTCTTTCACTGAAGCTTTCTTT. Full variable domain (rest looked up from reference TRBV28 and TRBJ1-1): DVKVTQSSRYLVKRTGEKVFLECVQDMDHENMFWYRQDPGLGLRLIYFSYDVKMKEKGDIPEGYSVSREKKERFSLILESASTNQTSMYLCASSSFTEAFFGQGTRLTVV.

The chain carries TRBV12-3 or TRBV12-4 and TRBJ1-2, with 7 bases fitting TRBD1. Trimming removed 6 bases from V and 4 bases from J; junction bases left unmatched: 8. The CDR3 is made up of 14 amino acids. CDR3 amino acids: CASSPTGKGYGYTF. As DNA, the CDR3 is TGTGCCAGCAGCCCGACAGGGAAAGGCTATGGCTACACCTTC.

This clonotype appeared many times. The chain uses TRBV29-1 and TRBJ2-5; 9 nucleotides align to TRBD1. V lost 7 bases and J lost 5; bases outside the gene matches: 5. CDR1 and CDR2 (germline): SQVTM, ANQGSEA. The CDR3 consists of 12 residues. The CDR3 here is CSATGTGETQYF. CDR3 in DNA: TGCAGCGCGACCGGGACAGGGGAGACCCAGTACTTC.

This clonotype was counted between two and nine times. The genes are TRBV5-1 and TRBJ2-7; TRBD2 aligns across 8 bases. With V trimmed by 3 bases and J by 6 bases, 14 bases remained unmatched. Germline-derived CDR1 and CDR2 are SGHRS and YFSETQ. The CDR3 is made up of 16 amino acids. CDR3 coding DNA: TGCGCCAGCAGCTCTACTCCCGGGACTAGGAAGGCCGAGCAGTACTTC. It codes for CASSSTPGTRKAEQYF. Full variable domain (missing parts from reference TRBV5-1 and TRBJ2-7): KAGVTQTPRYLIKTRGQQVTLSCSPISGHRSVSWYQQTPGQGLQFLFEYFSETQRNKGNFPGRFSGRQFSNSRSEMNVSTLELGDSALYLCASSSTPGTRKAEQYFGPGTRLTVT.

Turning to this clonotype: A much larger clone lies one base from this, so it may be a read error. The J gene is TRBJ2-7, the V gene TRBV20-1, with TRBD1 matching over 8 bases. The CDR3 spans 14 residues. Germline loops: CDR1 DFQATT, CDR2 SNEGSKA (reference sequence). The DNA of the CDR3 is TGCAGTGCTACATCCGGGACAGGTGGTTACGTGCAGTACTTC. Its translation is CSATSGTGGYVQYF.

The V gene is TRBV5-1, the J gene TRBJ2-1, with D possibly being TRBD1 (5 bases). CDR1 is SGHRS, CDR2 YFSETQ, per germline. Trimming took off 4 bases at V and 0 bases at J, with 8 bases between the two ends. CDR3 length: 14 residues. The DNA for the CDR3 is TGCGCCAGCAGCGCCGACAGCTCCTACAATGAGCAGTTCTTC. It is translated as CASSADSSYNEQFF. The full variable domain, its missing parts supplied by reference TRBV5-1 and TRBJ2-1, is KAGVTQTPRYLIKTRGQQVTLSCSPISGHRSVSWYQQTPGQGLQFLFEYFSETQRNKGNFPGRFSGRQFSNSRSEMNVSTLELGDSALYLCASSADSSYNEQFFGPGTRLTVL.

This clonotype was counted only a few times. The V call is TRBV6-5, the J call TRBJ2-2, with 8 bases aligning to TRBD1. Unmatched junction bases numbered 9, after V lost 5 bases and J lost 7 bases. This CDR3 is 15 amino acids long. Looked up from germline, CDR1 is MNHEY and CDR2 is SVGAGI. The CDR3 region is CASSPDRAIIGELFF. In DNA form, the CDR3 reads TGTGCCAGCAGTCCGGACAGGGCTATCATCGGGGAGCTGTTTTTT.

The rearrangement uses TRBV28 and TRBJ2-7, with 10 bases aligning to TRBD1. The CDR3 consists of 13 residues. CDR1 and CDR2 (germline): MDHEN, SYDVKM. J gave up 6 bases and V 7 bases, and 6 bases lay outside the gene matches. CDR3 sequence reads: CASTLTGGLEQYF. CDR3 nucleotides: TGTGCCAGCACCTTGACAGGGGGCCTCGAGCAGTACTTC.

This clonotype has at least ten counts. This rearrangement joins TRBV30 to TRBJ1-2, with TRBD1 matching over 7 bases. This CDR3 has 13 residues. Germline V gene lookup returns CDR1 GTSNPN and CDR2 SVGIG (reference sequence). J was trimmed by 0 bases and V by 4 bases; bases with no gene match: 2. The chain's CDR3 is CAWTRGANYGYTF. As DNA, the CDR3 is TGTGCCTGGACCAGGGGGGCTAACTATGGCTACACCTTC. The whole variable domain, filled in from reference TRBV30 and TRBJ1-2, reads SQTIHQWPATLVQPVGSPLSLECTVEGTSNPNLYWYRQAAGRGLQLLFYSVGIGQISSEVPQNLSASRPQDRQFILSSKKLLLSDSGFYLCAWTRGANYGYTFGSGTRLTVV.